This T cell receptor beta chain was obtained from a study of identical twins' blood T cells. Study-wide results and limits: Shared CDR3 clonotype counts tracked mainly the product of cloneset sizes.

The donors were healthy female monozygous twins, three pairs in total. Concerning this clonotype itself: Antigen specificity is unknown.

TCR cDNA libraries were made from RNA using a previously described, modified protocol. TCRdb itself ran the 5' RACE reads through MiXCR, one entry per CDR3 protein. The table lists fewer than 450,000 distinct CDR3 sequences, 28% of them singletons. This receptor was identified in a woman aged 18 to 55 in good health. The sequenced sample was PBMCs.

CDR3 residues: CASSALAITTGELFF. Written as DNA, the CDR3 is TGTGCCAGCAGCGCCCTAGCGATTACCACCGGGGAGCTGTTTTTT. This chain uses TRBV5-5 with TRBJ2-2, with D possibly being TRBD2 (6 bases). V was clipped by 4 bases and J by 4 bases, with 14 bases between them. Germline lookup yields CDR1 SGHKS and CDR2 YYEKEE (reference sequence). The CDR3 totals 15 residues.